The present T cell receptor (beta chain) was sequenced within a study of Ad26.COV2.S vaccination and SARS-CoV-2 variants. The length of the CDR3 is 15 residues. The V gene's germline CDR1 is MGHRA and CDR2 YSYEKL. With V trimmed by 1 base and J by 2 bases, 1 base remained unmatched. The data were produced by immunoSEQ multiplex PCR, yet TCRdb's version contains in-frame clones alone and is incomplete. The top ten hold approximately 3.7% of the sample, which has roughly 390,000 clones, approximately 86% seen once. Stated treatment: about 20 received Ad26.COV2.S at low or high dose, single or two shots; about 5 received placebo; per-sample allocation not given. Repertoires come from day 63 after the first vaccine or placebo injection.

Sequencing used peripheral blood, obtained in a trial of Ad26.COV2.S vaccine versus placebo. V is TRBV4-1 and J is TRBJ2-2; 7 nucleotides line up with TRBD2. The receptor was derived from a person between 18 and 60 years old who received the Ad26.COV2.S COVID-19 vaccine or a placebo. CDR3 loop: CASSQAAGNTGELFF. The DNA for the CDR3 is TGCGCCAGCAGCCAAGCAGCGGGAAACACCGGGGAGCTGTTTTTT.